Presented here are 10 T cell receptor beta chains from one specimen sequenced in a study of T cell changes during pregnancy in multiple sclerosis. Only in-frame clones appear in the TCRdb table, and some are missing; sequencing was by immunoSEQ multiplex PCR. The table includes about 69,000 clones, roughly nine tenths detected once. The sample in question was CD4+ T cells from peripheral blood mononuclear cells, obtained in the third trimester of pregnancy. These receptors all stem from a female donor in good health, enrolled as a control in a pregnancy study.

This clone was detected once. The chain combines TRBV6-5 with TRBJ2-5; 8 bases line up with TRBD1. The CDR3 runs to 15 residues. V lost 6 bases to trimming and J lost 5 bases; unmatched junction nucleotides: 11. The germline CDR1 and CDR2 sequences are MNHEY and SVGAGI. CDR3 nucleotides: TGTGCCAGCAGGACCCCCAGACAGGGGATGGAGACCCAGTACTTC. It encodes CASRTPRQGMETQYF.

The rearrangement links TRBV21-1 to TRBJ1-5; the listed D gene, TRBD1, was not tested against the DNA. TRBV21-1 represents a pseudogene. This CDR3 region has 19 residues. CDR3 DNA sequence: TGTGCCAGCAGCAAAAGGGCCGCCCGACAGGTCAATAGCAATCAGCCCCAGCATTTT. Protein sequence: CASSKRAARQVNSNQPQHF.

The chain combines TRBV5-3 with TRBJ2-1; 11 nucleotides align to TRBD2. TRBV5-3 is annotated as an ORF whose role is uncertain. The CDR3 extends over 19 amino acids. With V trimmed by 4 bases and J by 5 bases, 17 bases remained unmatched. In nucleotides, the CDR3 is TGTGCCAGAAGCGAAACCGGGACTAGCGGCCCACACGTAAACAATGAGCAGTTCTTC. As protein: CARSETGTSGPHVNNEQFF.

V is TRBV7-2 and J is TRBJ1-4; 8 bases agree with TRBD1. CDR1 is SGHTA, CDR2 FQGNSA, per germline. The V and J ends lost 5 bases and 3 bases, in that order; junction bases with no gene match: 2. This CDR3 region has 14 residues. Here the CDR3 DNA reads TGTGCCAGCAGCCCGGGACAGGCTAATGAAAAACTGTTTTTT. As protein: CASSPGQANEKLFF. The full variable domain, rest sourced from reference TRBV7-2 and TRBJ1-4, is GAGVSQSPSNKVTEKGKDVELRCDPISGHTALYWYRQSLGQGLEFLIYFQGNSAPDKSGLPSDRFSAERTGGSVSTLTIQRTQQEDSAVYLCASSPGQANEKLFFGSGTQLSVL.

The gene calls are TRBV19 and TRBJ2-5; 11 nucleotides align to TRBD1. Germline V CDR1 and CDR2: LNHDA, SQIVND (reference sequence). The CDR3 sequence is 16 residues long. J gave up 5 bases and V 5 bases, and 10 bases lay outside the gene matches. CDR3 protein: CASSPRTGGEGETQYF. In DNA form, the CDR3 reads TGTGCCAGTAGTCCTAGGACAGGGGGCGAAGGGGAGACCCAGTACTTC.

The rearrangement uses TRBV23-1 and TRBJ1-2; D call uncertain. TRBV23-1 is placed among ORFs of uncertain function. V dropped 0 bases and J dropped 1 base, with 15 bases sitting between them. CDR3 length equals 17 residues. CDR3 coding DNA: TGCGCCAGCAGTCAATCCGATCTACTTAGAGGTAACTATGGCTACACCTTC. It specifies CASSQSDLLRGNYGYTF.

V gene TRBV6-5 combines with J gene TRBJ2-1; 10 bases align to TRBD2. V trimming: 8 bases; J trimming: 4 bases; junction bases outside the gene matches: 8. The germline CDR1 and CDR2 sequences are MNHEY and SVGAGI. CDR3 length equals 15 residues. CDR3 DNA: TGTGCCAGCTCAACAACTAGCGGGGCGTACAATGAGCAGTTCTTC. Translated, it gives CASSTTSGAYNEQFF.

This chain joins TRBV5-5 and TRBJ2-3, with 10 bases identical to TRBD2. CDR3 length: 15 residues. CDR1 is SGHKS, CDR2 YYEKEE, per germline (reference sequence). The J segment lost 1 base and the V segment lost 4 bases, leaving 3 bases of the junction unmatched. CDR3 DNA: TGTGCCAGCAGCCAGCTAGCGGGGGGCACAGATACGCAGTATTTT. It is translated as CASSQLAGGTDTQYF.

V gene TRBV25-1 combines with J gene TRBJ1-2; D remains unclear. The CDR3 totals 14 residues. Trimming shortened V by 3 bases and J by 2 bases, and 10 bases separated the two germline ends. Looked up from germline, CDR1 is MGHDK and CDR2 is SYGVNS. The CDR3 bases are TGTGCCAGCAGTGATGAGGTACTAAACTATGGCTACACCTTC. Its translation is CASSDEVLNYGYTF.

The V gene is TRBV7-2, the J gene TRBJ1-1, with 7 bases lining up with TRBD1. Germline CDR1 reads SGHTA; CDR2 reads FQGNSA. CDR3 length: 14 amino acids. J lost 5 bases, V lost 4 bases, and 7 bases had no gene match. The CDR3 DNA is TGTGCCAGCAGCTCAAAGACAGGGAATACTGAAGCTTTCTTT. It codes for CASSSKTGNTEAFF.